This T cell receptor (beta chain) was retrieved from a study of T cell changes during pregnancy in multiple sclerosis. Germline V lookup: CDR1 SGHTA, CDR2 FQGNSA. The CDR3 totals 13 residues. Trimming stripped 11 bases from V and 3 bases from J, with 16 bases between. Data came from immunoSEQ multiplex PCR; TCRdb stores just in-frame clones and leaves some out. The sample records 30,000 to 35,000 clones, 70% to 90% being singletons. This chain connects TRBV7-2 to TRBJ1-2, with D possibly being TRBD1 (5 bases). The sequence derives from a female donor with multiple sclerosis, enrolled in a pregnancy study. The specimen comprised CD8+ T cells from peripheral blood mononuclear cells, sampled in the third trimester of pregnancy. CDR3 sequence (DNA): TGTGCCTCCGGCCAGGGCGGTTACTATGGCTACACCTTC. Residues: CASGQGGYYGYTF.